This T cell receptor beta chain was obtained from a study of cytomegalovirus exposure and HLA in healthy donors. Notes on the study in general: Roughly even sequencing depth across donors was the assumption behind the presence/absence analyses.

60 Vbeta and 13 Jbeta primers were used in PCR. The table came from immunoSEQ multiplex PCR; TCRdb's copy has only in-frame clones and leaves some out. The table has 150,000 to 200,000 clones, around 79% seen once. As concerns this clone: Its cognate antigen is unknown.

This CDR3 is 15 amino acids long. Trimming pared 1 base from V and 0 bases from J, leaving 7 bases between. CDR1 is SGHRS, CDR2 YFSETQ, per germline. This sequence joins TRBV5-1 and TRBJ2-2, with D hard to call. The sequenced sample was PBMCs. The source is a woman between 50 and 59 years old in good health and CMV-seronegative. For the CDR3, the DNA is TGCGCCAGCAGCTTGCAGATGCCGAACACCGGGGAGCTGTTTTTT. This codes for CASSLQMPNTGELFF.